These T cell receptor beta chains were read from a single sample in a study of early T cells in non-severe SARS-CoV-2 infection. TCRdb redid the calling of the 5' RACE reads with MiXCR, one entry per CDR3 protein. The data hold about 35,000 distinct CDR3 sequences, with roughly 5% observed a single time. The input for sequencing was whole blood, taken at baseline. The receptors here all came from an adult who was a healthcare worker with PCR-confirmed SARS-CoV-2 infection or an uninfected control (not recorded which). Each CDR3 is given with its conserved first and last residue. The D gene is left open where the match is weak. Clone size is not always given. Where it is, it says once, few, many or a class for expanded clones.

>TRBJ1-1|.|TRBV11-2|few
TGTGCCAGCAACACACTGCGGGGGGCAACTAACACTGAAGCTTTCTTT
CASNTLRGATNTEAFF
>TRBJ2-5|.|TRBV27|many
TGTGCCAGCAAGGGGCAAGAGACCCAGTACTTC
CASKGQETQYF
>TRBJ1-1|.|TRBV6-6|many
TGTGCCAGCAGTTTTGAGATCGGTGAAGCTTTCTTT
CASSFEIGEAFF
>TRBJ1-4|.|TRBV20-1|many
TGCAGTGCTAGAGACCTTTTAGGGGGGCAGGCTTATGAAAAACTGTTTTTT
CSARDLLGGQAYEKLFF
>TRBJ2-2|.|TRBV7-9|.
TGTGCCAGCAGTTCTCTCGCAAGGCCCTGGGGGACCGGGGAGCTGTTTTTT
CASSSLARPWGTGELFF
>TRBJ2-1|.|TRBV4-3|many
TGCGCCAGCAGCCAAGAGGGGGCGGGAGATGAGCAGTTCTTC
CASSQEGAGDEQFF
>TRBJ2-1|TRBD2|TRBV13|.
TGTGCCAGCACCCCGGCGGGAGGGATGATCAATGAGCAGTTCTTC
CASTPAGGMINEQFF
>TRBJ2-1|.|TRBV19|many
TGTGCCAGTAGTATTGGAGTCAATGAGCAGTTCTTC
CASSIGVNEQFF
>TRBJ1-4|.|TRBV14|few
TGTGCCAGCAGCCAAGAGGCAGTCCTTAGAAAAAAACTGTTTTTT
CASSQEAVLRKKLFF
>TRBJ2-5|.|TRBV7-9|few
TGTGCCAGCAGCTTAGCGCTAGAGACCCAGTACTTC
CASSLALETQYF
>TRBJ1-2|.|TRBV6-1|many
TGTGCCAGCGGAAAAACGGCCCCCTATGGCTACACCTTC
CASGKTAPYGYTF
>TRBJ2-1|.|TRBV24-1|few
TGTGCCACCAGTGAGGTGAATGAGCAGTTCTTC
CATSEVNEQFF
>TRBJ2-1|TRBD2|TRBV7-9|medium-sized
TGTGCCAGCAGCTTAATCTTTTCCGGGAGGACCTACAATGAGCAGTTCTTC
CASSLIFSGRTYNEQFF
>TRBJ2-2|TRBD1|TRBV5-1|few
TGCGCCAGCAGCAAAGGATCAGGGGGACCCACCGGGGAGCTGTTTTTT
CASSKGSGGPTGELFF
>TRBJ2-1|TRBD1|TRBV12-5|medium-sized
TGTGCTAGTGGTTCCGGGACAGGGGTAAGAAATGAGCAGTTCTTC
CASGSGTGVRNEQFF
>TRBJ1-5|TRBD1|TRBV12-3/TRBV12-4|many
TGTGCCAGCACCTTACAGGGGTTGGGGAAGCCCCAGCATTTT
CASTLQGLGKPQHF
>TRBJ2-7|.|TRBV7-8|many
TGTGCCAGCAGCTCCGTTTATGAGCAGTACTTC
CASSSVYEQYF
>TRBJ1-1|.|TRBV18|many
TGTGCCAGCTCACCACAGACAAGCAAGACTGAAGCTTTCTTT
CASSPQTSKTEAFF
>TRBJ1-1|.|TRBV7-2|many
TGTGCCAGCAGCTTGAACAGGGTGAGGACTGAAGCTTTCTTT
CASSLNRVRTEAFF
>TRBJ1-4|TRBD1|TRBV6-1|many
TGTGCCAGCAGTCCTCAGGGGGGGGCAAATGAAAAACTGTTTTTT
CASSPQGGANEKLFF
>TRBJ2-1|.|TRBV12-3/TRBV12-4|many
TGTGCCAGCAGCCTTAGTGCAGGAGGCAATGAGCAGTTCTTC
CASSLSAGGNEQFF
>TRBJ2-3|.|TRBV2|few
TGTGCCAGCAGTCGACTCGGGGGAGGGCAGTATTTT
CASSRLGGGQYF
>TRBJ2-4|.|TRBV6-1|many
TGTGCCAGCAGTGAAGTCTGGGGGCTAGCCAAAAACATTCAGTACTTC
CASSEVWGLAKNIQYF
>TRBJ2-5|TRBD1|TRBV6-5|many
TGTCCCAGCAGCTTTTACAGGGGGCGCCAAGAGACCCAGTACTTC
CPSSFYRGRQETQYF
>TRBJ1-5|.|TRBV15|few
TGTGCCACCAGCAGGGGGACTTTTGAGCCCCAGCATTTT
CATSRGTFEPQHF
>TRBJ1-5|.|TRBV9|many
TGTGCCAGCAGCGCCGCAGGGGAGTCACAGCCCCAGCATTTT
CASSAAGESQPQHF
>TRBJ2-5|TRBD1|TRBV18|many
TGTGCCAGCTCACCGACAGGGGTGGAGACCCAGTACTTC
CASSPTGVETQYF
>TRBJ2-7|TRBD2|TRBV7-8|many
TGTGCCAGCAGCCATGCCTTAGCGGGAGGCCCCTACGAGCAGTACTTC
CASSHALAGGPYEQYF
>TRBJ1-5|TRBD1|TRBV28|many
TGTGCCAGCAGAGACCGGGACAGATCTTATAGCAATCAGCCCCAGCATTTT
CASRDRDRSYSNQPQHF
>TRBJ2-1|TRBD2|TRBV14|many
TGTGCCAGCAGCCAAGAAAGGCTAGCGGGAGGATCAGTCTTC
CASSQERLAGGSVF
>TRBJ2-1|TRBD2|TRBV24-1|many
TGTGCCACCAGTGAAGATTTGGGGACTAGCGGGAGCAATGAGCAGTTCTTC
CATSEDLGTSGSNEQFF
>TRBJ2-2|.|TRBV11-2|many
TGTGCCAGCAGTATCCGGGCCACTATTTCCGGGGAGCTGTTTTTT
CASSIRATISGELFF
>TRBJ2-2|TRBD2|TRBV5-1|.
TGCGCCAGCAGACTAGCGGGAAACACCGGGGAGCTGTTTTTT
CASRLAGNTGELFF
>TRBJ2-1|.|TRBV20-1|many
TGCAGTGCTAGAGGACTAGTGGTTTACAATGAGCAGTTCTTC
CSARGLVVYNEQFF
>TRBJ2-2|.|TRBV11-2|many
TGTGCCAGCAGCACCTACAGGGAGGGCACCGGGGAGCTGTTTTTT
CASSTYREGTGELFF